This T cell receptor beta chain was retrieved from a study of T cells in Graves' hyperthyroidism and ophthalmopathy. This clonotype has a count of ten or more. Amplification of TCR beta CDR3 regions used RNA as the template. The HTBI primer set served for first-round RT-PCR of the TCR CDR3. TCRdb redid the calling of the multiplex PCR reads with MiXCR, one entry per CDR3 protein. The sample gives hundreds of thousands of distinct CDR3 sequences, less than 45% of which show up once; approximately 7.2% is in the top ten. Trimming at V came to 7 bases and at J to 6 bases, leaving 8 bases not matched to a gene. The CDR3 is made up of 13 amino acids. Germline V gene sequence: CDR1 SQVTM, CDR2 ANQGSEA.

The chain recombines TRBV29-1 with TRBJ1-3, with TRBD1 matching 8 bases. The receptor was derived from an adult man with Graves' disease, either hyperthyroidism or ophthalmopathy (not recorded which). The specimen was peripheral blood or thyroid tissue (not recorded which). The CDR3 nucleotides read TGCAGCGCCTGGACAGGGTCGGAAAACACCATATATTTT. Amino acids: CSAWTGSENTIYF.